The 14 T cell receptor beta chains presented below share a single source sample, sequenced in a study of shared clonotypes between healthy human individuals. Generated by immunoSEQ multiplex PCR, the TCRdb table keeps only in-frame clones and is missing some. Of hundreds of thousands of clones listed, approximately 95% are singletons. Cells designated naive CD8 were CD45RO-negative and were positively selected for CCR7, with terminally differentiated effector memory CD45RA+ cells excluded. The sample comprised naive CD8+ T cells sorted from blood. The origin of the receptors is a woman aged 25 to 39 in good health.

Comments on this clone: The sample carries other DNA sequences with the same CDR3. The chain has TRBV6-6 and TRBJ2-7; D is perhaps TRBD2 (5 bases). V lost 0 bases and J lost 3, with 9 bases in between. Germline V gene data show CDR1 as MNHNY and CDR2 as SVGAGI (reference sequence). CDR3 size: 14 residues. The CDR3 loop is CASSYSAGGYEQYF. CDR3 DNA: TGTGCCAGCAGTTACTCGGCTGGAGGCTACGAGCAGTACTTC.

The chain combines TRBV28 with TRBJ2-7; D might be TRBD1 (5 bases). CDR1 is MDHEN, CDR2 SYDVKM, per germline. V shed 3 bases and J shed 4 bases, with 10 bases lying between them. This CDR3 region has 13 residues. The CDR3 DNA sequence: TGTGCCAGCAGTTTTGTGACAGCATACGAGCAGTACTTC. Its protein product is CASSFVTAYEQYF. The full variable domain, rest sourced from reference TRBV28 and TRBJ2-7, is DVKVTQSSRYLVKRTGEKVFLECVQDMDHENMFWYRQDPGLGLRLIYFSYDVKMKEKGDIPEGYSVSREKKERFSLILESASTNQTSMYLCASSFVTAYEQYFGPGTRLTVT.

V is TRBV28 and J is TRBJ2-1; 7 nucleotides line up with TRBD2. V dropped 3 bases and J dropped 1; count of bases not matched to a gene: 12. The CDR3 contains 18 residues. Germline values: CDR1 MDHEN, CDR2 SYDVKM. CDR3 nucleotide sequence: TGTGCCAGCAGTTTTGGGGGAGGGCCTATATTTTCCTACAATGAGCAGTTCTTC. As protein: CASSFGGGPIFSYNEQFF.

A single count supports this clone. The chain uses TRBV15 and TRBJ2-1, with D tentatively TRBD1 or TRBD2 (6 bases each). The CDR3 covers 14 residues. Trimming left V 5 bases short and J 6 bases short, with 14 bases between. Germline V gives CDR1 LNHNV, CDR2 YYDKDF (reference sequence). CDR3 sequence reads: CATSEEGQINEQFF. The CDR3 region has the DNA TGTGCCACCAGCGAGGAGGGACAAATCAATGAGCAGTTCTTC. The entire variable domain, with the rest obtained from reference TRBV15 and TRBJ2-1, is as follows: DAMVIQNPRYQVTQFGKPVTLSCSQTLNHNVMYWYQQKSSQAPKLLFHYYDKDFNNEADTPDNFQSRRPNTSFCFLDIRSPGLGDTAMYLCATSEEGQINEQFFGPGTRLTVL.

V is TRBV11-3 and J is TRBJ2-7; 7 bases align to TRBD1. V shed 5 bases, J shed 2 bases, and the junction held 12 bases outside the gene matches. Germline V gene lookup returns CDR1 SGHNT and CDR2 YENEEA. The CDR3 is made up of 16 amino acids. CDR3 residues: CASSPWTGQGTYEQYF. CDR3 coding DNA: TGTGCCAGCAGCCCATGGACAGGTCAGGGAACCTACGAGCAGTACTTC.

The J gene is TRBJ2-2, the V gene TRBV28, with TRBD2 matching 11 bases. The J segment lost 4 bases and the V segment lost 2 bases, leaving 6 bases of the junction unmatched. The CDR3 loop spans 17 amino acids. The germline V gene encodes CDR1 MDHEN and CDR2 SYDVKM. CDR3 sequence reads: CASSLVAGGLPTGELFF. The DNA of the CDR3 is TGTGCCAGCAGTTTAGTAGCGGGAGGGCTCCCCACCGGGGAGCTGTTTTTT.

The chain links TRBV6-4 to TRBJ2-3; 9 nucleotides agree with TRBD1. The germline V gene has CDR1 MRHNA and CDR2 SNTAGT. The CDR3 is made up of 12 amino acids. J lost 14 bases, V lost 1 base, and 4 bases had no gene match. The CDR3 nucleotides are TGTGCCAGCAGTGACTACGGGACAGGGTGGTATTTT. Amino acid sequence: CASSDYGTGWYF.

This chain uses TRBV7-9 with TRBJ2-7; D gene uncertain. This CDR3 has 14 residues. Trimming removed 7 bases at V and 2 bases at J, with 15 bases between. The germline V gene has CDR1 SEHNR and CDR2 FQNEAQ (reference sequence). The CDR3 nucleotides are TGTGCCAGCAACCCAACGGGCGGCCCCTACGAGCAGTACTTC. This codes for CASNPTGGPYEQYF.

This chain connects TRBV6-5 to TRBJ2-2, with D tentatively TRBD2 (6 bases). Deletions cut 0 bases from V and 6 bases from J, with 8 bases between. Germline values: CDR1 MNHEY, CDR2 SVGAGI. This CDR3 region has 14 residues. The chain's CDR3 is CASSYSRDPGELFF. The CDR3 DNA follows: TGTGCCAGCAGTTACTCGCGGGATCCCGGGGAGCTGTTTTTT.

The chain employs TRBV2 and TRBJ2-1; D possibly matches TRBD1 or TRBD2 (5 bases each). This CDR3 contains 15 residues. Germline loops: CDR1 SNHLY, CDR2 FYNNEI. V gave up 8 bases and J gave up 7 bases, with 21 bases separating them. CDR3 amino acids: CASQPGTIATNEQFF. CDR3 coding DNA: TGTGCCAGCCAACCAGGGACCATCGCCACGAATGAGCAGTTCTTC.

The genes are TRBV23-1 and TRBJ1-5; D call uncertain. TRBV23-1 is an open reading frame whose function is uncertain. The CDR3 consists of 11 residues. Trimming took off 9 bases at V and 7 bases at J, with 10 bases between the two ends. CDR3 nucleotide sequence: TGCGCCAGACTGGCGGGGCAGCCCCAGCATTTT. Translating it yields CARLAGQPQHF.

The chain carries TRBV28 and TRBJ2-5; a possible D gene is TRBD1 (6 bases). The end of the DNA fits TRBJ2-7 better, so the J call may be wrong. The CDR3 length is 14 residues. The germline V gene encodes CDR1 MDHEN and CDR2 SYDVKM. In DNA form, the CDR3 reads TGTGCCAGCAGTTTATTGGGGGCAGGGAGCGAGCAGTACTTC. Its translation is CASSLLGAGSEQYF.

CDR3 residues: CASSLVLGDSHYGYTF. Here the CDR3 DNA reads TGTGCCAGCAGCTTAGTCTTAGGGGACAGTCATTATGGCTACACCTTC. The chain employs TRBV7-8 and TRBJ1-2, with TRBD1 identical over 7 bases. The trim removed 1 base at V and 5 bases at J, leaving 10 bases unmatched. CDR3 length: 16 residues. In germline, CDR1 is SGHVS, CDR2 FQNEAQ. Complete variable domain (other parts from reference TRBV7-8 and TRBJ1-2): GAGVSQSPRYKVAKRGQDVALRCDPISGHVSLFWYQQALGQGPEFLTYFQNEAQLDKSGLPSDRFFAERPEGSVSTLKIQRTQQEDSAVYLCASSLVLGDSHYGYTFGSGTRLTVV.

As DNA, the CDR3 is TGTGCCAGCAGTTTCCCCCCGCCCGCAGACGGGGTTTTGGGAACATATGGCTACACCTTC. Its protein is CASSFPPPADGVLGTYGYTF. This chain uses TRBV28 with TRBJ1-2; D gene ambiguous. V was trimmed by 3 bases and J by 5 bases, leaving 31 bases between them. This CDR3 region has 20 residues. Germline V gives CDR1 MDHEN, CDR2 SYDVKM.